This T cell receptor beta chain is drawn from a study of blood T cell repertoires in COVID-19. Study at large: Samples taken during acute and convalescent COVID-19 were collected in the United States, Italy and Spain. T cells, B-cell-depleted T cells, or PBMCs provided the cDNA or gDNA that served as material.

In the authors' workflow: Scientists estimated how many nucleated cells there were by amplifying reference gene primers. TCRdb's copy holds only in-frame clones and misses some; the assay was immunoSEQ multiplex PCR. D and trimming come from the DNA, and the V and J calls and clone size come from that table. The data hold approximately 210,000 clones, with 86% observed a single time. V gave up 2 bases and J gave up 2 bases; unmatched junction bases: 6. The CDR3 length is 16 residues. Germline lookup yields CDR1 SGHTA and CDR2 FQGNSA. The chain recombines TRBV7-2 with TRBJ2-1; 7 bases match TRBD2. Sequenced: peripheral blood. This receptor was taken from a man aged 30-40 years who had recovered from COVID-19. As DNA, the CDR3 is TGTGCCAGCAGCTTAAGGCTAGCGGTGCCCTACAATGAGCAGTTCTTC. Its translation is CASSLRLAVPYNEQFF.